Shown below are 27 T cell receptor beta chains from a single sample sequenced in a study of blood T cell repertoires in COVID-19. Profiling relied on immunoSEQ multiplex PCR, and the TCRdb table lists in-frame clones only, not all of them. The table has under 110,000 clones, 70% to 80% seen once. Sequencing input: peripheral blood. These receptors originate from an elderly man with COVID-19, enrolled during active disease.

The rearrangement joins TRBV11-2 to TRBJ2-7; D call uncertain. The CDR3 runs to 13 residues. CDR1 and CDR2 from the germline V gene are SGHAT and FQNNGV. The CDR3 here is CASVRSFSYEQYF. CDR3 sequence (DNA): TGTGCTTCAGTCCGCTCCTTTTCCTACGAGCAGTACTTC.

V and J are TRBV6-5 and TRBJ2-7, with a tentative D call TRBD2 (6 bases). Germline V gives CDR1 MNHEY, CDR2 SVGAGI. This CDR3 region has 15 residues. V was pared by 0 bases and J by 4 bases, with 13 bases between. The CDR3 DNA sequence: TGTGCCAGCAGTTACTCTAGCGGCTTTCCTTACGAGCAGTACTTC. This gives the protein CASSYSSGFPYEQYF.

This clone was detected only a few times. The chain employs TRBV4-2 and TRBJ2-7; a possible D gene is TRBD2 (5 bases). The CDR3 runs to 13 residues. V was clipped by 4 bases and J by 4 bases, with 11 bases between them. Germline assignment: CDR1 LGHNA and CDR2 YNFKEQ. CDR3 amino acids: CASSPATGYEQYF. In nucleotides, the CDR3 is TGTGCCAGCAGCCCCGCCACGGGATACGAGCAGTACTTC.

The chain links TRBV27 to TRBJ2-3; 9 bases map to TRBD2. CDR3 length: 17 residues. Germline values: CDR1 MNHEY, CDR2 SMNVEV (reference sequence). V lost 6 bases, J lost 0 bases, and 10 bases stayed unmatched. This CDR3 reads CASSYSGGRPSTDTQYF. CDR3 in DNA: TGTGCCAGCAGCTACAGCGGGGGGCGACCTAGCACAGATACGCAGTATTTT.

The chain links TRBV2 to TRBJ1-1; D perhaps matches TRBD1 (6 bases). Trimming took off 5 bases at V and 1 base at J, with 14 bases between the two ends. This CDR3 contains 15 residues. Looked up from germline, CDR1 is SNHLY and CDR2 is FYNNEI. The CDR3 coding sequence is TGTGCCAGCAGTCTTCAGGGGCCTGAGAACACTGAAGCTTTCTTT. Residues: CASSLQGPENTEAFF.

The chain is built from TRBV28 and TRBJ2-7; weak D call: TRBD1 (5 bases). Germline CDR1 and CDR2: MDHEN and SYDVKM. Trimming cost V 2 bases and J 3 bases, with 11 bases left between them. The CDR3 runs 14 residues. The CDR3 region is CASSLTGRDYEQYF. CDR3 DNA: TGTGCCAGCAGTTTAACAGGCAGGGACTACGAGCAGTACTTC.

This clone has a handful of counts. J is TRBJ1-4 and V is TRBV9; the D gene is possibly TRBD1 (5 bases). Germline V gene data show CDR1 as SGDLS and CDR2 as YYNGEE. Trimming removed 0 bases from V and 2 bases from J, with 14 bases in between. There are 17 residues in the CDR3. CDR3 sequence reads: CASSVESRVVTNEKLFF. CDR3 coding DNA: TGTGCCAGCAGCGTAGAATCCAGGGTAGTGACTAATGAAAAACTGTTTTTT.

This CDR3 is CASSVGQGIGYGYTF. The CDR3, as DNA: TGTGCCAGCAGCGTCGGACAGGGGATCGGATATGGCTACACCTTC. This chain uses TRBV9 with TRBJ1-2, with TRBD1 identical over 9 bases. The CDR3 length is 15 residues. V shed 2 bases, J shed 5 bases, and the junction held 7 bases outside the gene matches. Germline lookup yields CDR1 SGDLS and CDR2 YYNGEE.

The rearrangement uses TRBV10-3 and TRBJ1-1; possibly TRBD1 for D (6 bases). Trimming took off 4 bases at V and 1 base at J, with 10 bases between the two ends. The germline V gene has CDR1 ENHRY and CDR2 SYGVKD. The CDR3 runs 14 residues. The CDR3 sequence is CAISGTAQNTEAFF. The CDR3 coding sequence is TGTGCCATCAGTGGGACAGCCCAGAACACTGAAGCTTTCTTT.

The V and J genes are TRBV19 and TRBJ2-2; 8 positions match TRBD1. The germline V gene encodes CDR1 LNHDA and CDR2 SQIVND (reference sequence). This CDR3 spans 17 amino acids. V lost 6 bases, J lost 5 bases, and 14 bases stayed unmatched. Written as DNA, the CDR3 is TGTGCCAGTAGACCCAGGGGGCACGGGGGCGCAACCGGGGAGCTGTTTTTT. Protein product: CASRPRGHGGATGELFF.

Comments on this clone: Other DNA sequences in the sample encode the same CDR3. The chain links TRBV5-4 to TRBJ1-4; D remains unclear. Germline assignment: CDR1 SGHNT and CDR2 YYREEE (reference sequence). This CDR3 has 15 residues. The V gene lost 0 bases and the J gene lost 0 bases, with 6 bases spanning the gap. In DNA, the CDR3 is TGTGCCAGCAGCTTGGATTCTGCAACTAATGAAAAACTGTTTTTT. Protein: CASSLDSATNEKLFF. The full variable domain, rest sourced from reference TRBV5-4 and TRBJ1-4, is ETGVTQSPTHLIKTRGQQVTLRCSSQSGHNTVSWYQQALGQGPQFIFQYYREEENGRGNFPPRFSGLQFPNYSSELNVNALELDDSALYLCASSLDSATNEKLFFGSGTQLSVL.

The chain couples TRBV27 to TRBJ2-7; 9 bases fit TRBD1. After removal of 4 bases from V and 5 bases from J, the junction contained 18 bases not matched to a gene. The CDR3 is made up of 18 amino acids. Germline CDR1 and CDR2: MNHEY and SMNVEV (reference sequence). CDR3 loop: CASSYYFGPAGTGNEQYF. CDR3 DNA: TGTGCCAGCAGTTACTACTTTGGTCCTGCCGGGACAGGGAACGAGCAGTACTTC.

The chain is built from TRBV6-6 and TRBJ2-5, with D maybe TRBD2 (6 bases). The CDR3 consists of 15 residues. The ends were cut back, 5 bases at V and 3 bases at J, with 16 bases in the middle. CDR1 MNHNY and CDR2 SVGAGI come from the germline V gene (reference sequence). The CDR3 nucleotides are TGTGCCAGCAGTCCCAACAGAGGCGGGGAAGAGACCCAGTACTTC. As protein: CASSPNRGGEETQYF.

The J gene is TRBJ1-6, the V gene TRBV5-5; 7 bases match TRBD1. CDR3 length equals 15 residues. Per germline, CDR1 SGHKS and CDR2 YYEKEE (reference sequence). V dropped 6 bases and J dropped 4; count of bases not matched to a gene: 7. The CDR3, as DNA: TGTGCCAGCACCCCGGGACAGCCATATAATTCACCCCTCCACTTT. This codes for CASTPGQPYNSPLHF.

This rearrangement joins TRBV5-8 to TRBJ2-1; 8 bases line up with TRBD2. Losses at the gene ends were 0 bases for V and 11 bases for J; bases not matched to a gene: 10. The germline V gene has CDR1 SGHTS and CDR2 YDEGEE. This CDR3 has 15 residues. The CDR3 sequence: CASSLGTSFLFQQFF. The CDR3, as DNA: TGTGCCAGCAGCTTGGGGACTAGCTTTCTTTTCCAGCAGTTCTTC.

This clone appeared a few times. The V and J genes are TRBV6-2 or TRBV6-3 and TRBJ2-4, with 12 nucleotides matching TRBD2. The CDR3 loop spans 14 amino acids. Looked up from germline, CDR1 is MNHEY and CDR2 is SVGEGT. J was trimmed by 6 bases and V by 5 bases; bases with no gene match: 2. CDR3 nucleotide sequence: TGTGCCAGCAGTGGGGGACTAGCGGGAAACATTCAGTACTTC. It codes for CASSGGLAGNIQYF.

The chain couples TRBV7-2 to TRBJ2-7, with D maybe TRBD2 (6 bases). The germline CDR1 and CDR2 sequences are SGHTA and FQGNSA. CDR3 length equals 15 residues. V was pared by 0 bases and J by 3 bases, with 12 bases between. CDR3 nucleotides: TGTGCCAGCAGCTTAGCGTCGGAGGGTGGCTACGAGCAGTACTTC. Translation gives CASSLASEGGYEQYF.

This sequence joins TRBV30 and TRBJ1-5; D possibly corresponds to TRBD1 (5 bases). V shed 3 bases and J shed 6 bases, with 9 bases lying between them. The CDR3 has 12 residues. Germline lookup yields CDR1 GTSNPN and CDR2 SVGIG (reference sequence). The CDR3 region is CAWRGTGQPQHF. CDR3 nucleotides: TGTGCCTGGAGGGGAACAGGTCAGCCCCAGCATTTT.

This clone was seen only once. The chain is built from TRBV2 and TRBJ1-1, with 7 positions matching TRBD1. CDR1 and CDR2 (germline): SNHLY, FYNNEI. J lost 1 base, V lost 7 bases, and 6 bases had no gene match. There are 14 residues in the CDR3. The CDR3 DNA follows: TGTGCCAGCACCCTAAAGGGGGCGAACACTGAAGCTTTCTTT. Its protein product is CASTLKGANTEAFF.

The chain couples TRBV5-1 to TRBJ1-1; unclear D gene. This CDR3 contains 13 residues. CDR1 SGHRS and CDR2 YFSETQ come from the germline V gene. Deletions cut 4 bases from V and 5 bases from J, with 12 bases between. CDR3 protein: CASSPGMGTEAFF. The DNA of the CDR3 is TGCGCCAGCAGCCCGGGGATGGGGACTGAAGCTTTCTTT.

CDR3: CATSRERTGRETQYF. The CDR3 DNA is TGTGCCACCAGCAGAGAGCGGACAGGGAGGGAGACCCAGTACTTC. This chain uses TRBV15 with TRBJ2-5, with 8 bases lining up with TRBD1. Unmatched junction bases numbered 5, after V lost 0 bases and J lost 5 bases. The CDR3 totals 15 residues. Germline V gene lookup returns CDR1 LNHNV and CDR2 YYDKDF (reference sequence).

This clone was found once. The chain has TRBV11-3 and TRBJ2-3; 9 bases align to TRBD1. The germline gives CDR1 SGHNT, CDR2 YENEEA. The CDR3 consists of 19 residues. J lost 1 base, V lost 0 bases, and 11 bases had no gene match. The CDR3 reads CASSLDPSQGAGGTDTQYF. The CDR3 bases are TGTGCCAGCAGCTTAGATCCTTCACAGGGGGCCGGGGGCACAGATACGCAGTATTTT.

The chain joins TRBV27 to TRBJ1-1; 8 bases are shared with TRBD1. Germline V gene lookup returns CDR1 MNHEY and CDR2 SMNVEV (reference sequence). Germline trimming cut 6 bases from V and 4 bases from J; bases unmatched to any gene: 4. The CDR3 is 13 amino acids. Written as DNA, the CDR3 is TGTGCCAGCAGCGACAGGGGCTTCACTGAAGCTTTCTTT. Translated: CASSDRGFTEAFF.

The chain joins TRBV21-1 to TRBJ1-5; TRBD1 is taken as the D call from the table, unchecked against the DNA. TRBV21-1 is annotated as a pseudogene. This CDR3 region has 15 residues. The CDR3 DNA sequence: TGTGCCAGCAGGGCGACAGAACCTAGCAATCAGCCCCAGCATTTT. Its protein is CASRATEPSNQPQHF.

In the case of this clone: This may be a read error, as it is one base from a much larger clone. This chain connects TRBV28 to TRBJ1-5; possibly TRBD1 for D (6 bases). Between the trimmed V and J ends, which lost 3 bases and 7 bases, there was a span of 16 bases. The germline V gene encodes CDR1 MDHEN and CDR2 SYDVKM. The CDR3 consists of 15 residues. The CDR3 reads CASSFWNRAEQPQHF. The DNA for the CDR3 is TGTGCCAGCAGTTTTTGGAACAGGGCCGAGCAGCCCCAGCATTTT. Combining the CDR3 with reference TRBV28 and TRBJ1-5 gives the whole variable domain DVKVTQSSRYLVKRTGEKVFLECVQDMDHENMFWYRQDPGLGLRLIYFSYDVKMKEKGDIPEGYSVSREKKERFSLILESASTNQTSMYLCASSFWNRAEQPQHFGDGTRLSIL.

The gene calls are TRBV9 and TRBJ2-3, with 8 bases lining up with TRBD2. CDR1 and CDR2 (germline): SGDLS, YYNGEE. V trimming: 0 bases; J trimming: 12 bases; junction bases outside the gene matches: 6. The CDR3 contains 13 residues. The CDR3 coding sequence is TGTGCCAGCAGCGTAGATAATAGCGGGACCCAGTATTTT. It specifies CASSVDNSGTQYF.

The chain recombines TRBV28 with TRBJ2-7; 8 nucleotides agree with TRBD1. CDR1 MDHEN and CDR2 SYDVKM come from the germline V gene. The trim removed 5 bases at V and 7 bases at J, leaving 16 bases unmatched. The CDR3 runs to 16 residues. The chain's CDR3 is CASSIDRGLRFVEQYF. As DNA, the CDR3 is TGTGCCAGCAGTATCGACAGGGGTCTAAGGTTTGTTGAGCAGTACTTC.